This T cell receptor (beta chain) emerged from a study of blood T cell repertoires in COVID-19. Trimming took 3 bases from V and 3 from J, leaving 19 bases between them. The germline V gene encodes CDR1 SGHRS and CDR2 YFSETQ. The CDR3 has 17 amino acids. As handled by the study authors: Amplified reference gene primers provided the basis for estimating nucleated cell counts. Using immunoSEQ multiplex PCR, the repertoire was profiled, and TCRdb retains in-frame clones only, with some absent. V, J and clone size were drawn from that table, and D and trimming were deduced from the DNA. The data show 300,000 to 350,000 clones, 70% to 90% seen once.

The sequenced sample consisted of PBMCs or T cells enriched from blood (not recorded which). J is TRBJ2-4 and V is TRBV5-1; weak D call: TRBD1 (6 bases). The origin of this receptor is a man aged 25-45 years who had recovered from COVID-19. The CDR3 sequence: CASSSLDRQESKNIQYF. Here the CDR3 DNA reads TGCGCCAGCAGCTCTTTGGACAGACAAGAAAGCAAAAACATTCAGTACTTC.